The rows below give T cell receptor beta chains drawn from one sample of a study of control samples from healthy donors and cancer patients. TCRdb's table, derived via immunoSEQ multiplex PCR, lists solely in-frame clones and lacks some. The table includes 150,000 to 200,000 clones, about 91% detected once. Sequencing input: blood. The receptors shown here come from a woman aged 40 to 50 in good health. Both conserved end residues are part of each CDR3. D genes are given only for firm matches. The size entry is marked missing in some rows and otherwise reads once, few, many or a size class.

j_call v_call d_call cdr3_length clone_size cdr3_aa cdr3_nt
TRBJ1-2 TRBV29-1 - 11 - CSVDDVYGYTF TGCAGCGTTGACGATGTCTATGGCTACACCTTC
TRBJ2-7 TRBV12-3/TRBV12-4 - 13 - CASKDSAGNEQYF TGTGCCAGTAAAGACTCTGCAGGGAACGAGCAGTACTTC
TRBJ2-7 TRBV5-1 - 14 - CASSPPRENHEQYF TGCGCCAGCAGCCCCCCTCGGGAGAACCACGAGCAGTACTTC
TRBJ2-1 TRBV14 - 16 - CASSLWGGGGTNEQFF TGTGCCAGCAGCCTTTGGGGGGGAGGGGGAACCAATGAGCAGTTCTTC
TRBJ1-1 TRBV2 - 14 - CASKNGEARTEAFF TGTGCCAGCAAAAACGGCGAGGCGAGGACTGAAGCTTTCTTT
TRBJ1-2 TRBV15 TRBD1 14 - CATSRDTGGRGYTF TGTGCCACCAGCAGAGATACAGGGGGCAGGGGCTACACCTTC
TRBJ2-3 TRBV5-1 TRBD1 14 - CASSINRGPDTQYF TGCGCCAGCAGCATCAACAGGGGCCCAGATACGCAGTATTTT
TRBJ2-1 TRBV4-1 - 16 - CASSLREGLRHNEQFF TGCGCCAGCAGCCTCAGGGAAGGACTACGTCACAATGAGCAGTTCTTC
TRBJ1-1 TRBV2 TRBD1 18 - CASSEIGQGGELHTEAFF TGTGCCAGCAGTGAAATCGGACAGGGGGGTGAACTGCACACTGAAGCTTTCTTT
TRBJ1-1 TRBV18 - 16 - CASSLPSRGANTEAFF TGTGCCAGCTCACTTCCGAGCCGAGGGGCGAACACTGAAGCTTTCTTT
TRBJ1-4 TRBV3-1/TRBV3-2 - 14 - CASRKEKTNEKLFF TGTGCCAGCCGCAAGGAAAAAACTAATGAAAAACTGTTTTTT
TRBJ2-2 TRBV6-1 - 15 - CASSESGRNTGELFF TGTGCCAGCAGTGAATCGGGGCGTAACACCGGGGAGCTGTTTTTT
TRBJ2-1 TRBV28 TRBD2 14 - CASSLTPGGNEQFF TGTGCCAGCAGTTTAACTCCGGGAGGCAATGAGCAGTTCTTC
TRBJ1-1 TRBV4-2 TRBD1 15 - CASSQEGTVNTEAFF TGTGCCAGCAGCCAAGAGGGGACAGTGAACACTGAAGCTTTCTTT
TRBJ2-7 TRBV11-2 - 13 - CASTLGSGYEQYF TGTGCCAGCACCCTAGGGTCAGGGTACGAGCAGTACTTC
TRBJ2-3 TRBV11-2 TRBD1 17 - CASSLGTRGQITDTQYF TGTGCCAGCAGCTTAGGGACCAGGGGGCAAATCACAGATACGCAGTATTTT
TRBJ1-1 TRBV10-3 TRBD1 13 - CAIRTGGNTEAFF TGTGCCATCAGGACAGGGGGAAACACTGAAGCTTTCTTT
TRBJ1-5 TRBV9 - 13 - CASSPDWGQPQHF TGTGCCAGCAGCCCGGACTGGGGCCAGCCCCAGCATTTT
TRBJ1-5 TRBV12-3/TRBV12-4 - 12 - CATRGSNQPQHF TGTGCCACTAGGGGTAGCAATCAGCCCCAGCATTTT
TRBJ2-1 TRBV25-1 - 12 - CASSIYLNEQFF TGTGCCAGCAGCATATACCTAAATGAGCAGTTCTTC
TRBJ1-1 TRBV12-5 - 18 - CASGLVLGRGPLNTEAFF TGTGCTAGTGGTTTGGTACTGGGCAGGGGACCCTTGAACACTGAAGCTTTCTTT
TRBJ2-2 TRBV4-2 TRBD2 14 - CASSPSGGGGELFF TGTGCCAGCAGCCCTAGCGGGGGGGGCGGGGAGCTGTTTTTT
TRBJ1-1 TRBV7-9 TRBD1 17 - CASSHPGQGASGTEAFF TGTGCCAGCAGCCATCCGGGACAGGGGGCGTCGGGCACTGAAGCTTTCTTT
TRBJ2-7 TRBV20-1 - 10 - CSAGSYEQYF TGCAGCGCGGGGTCCTACGAGCAGTACTTC
TRBJ1-4 TRBV6-5 - 15 - CASSYIRGTNEKLFF TGTGCCAGCAGTTACATCAGGGGAACTAATGAAAAACTGTTTTTT
TRBJ1-2 TRBV5-1 - 13 - CASSLGGSDGYTF TGCGCCAGCAGCCTGGGAGGGAGTGATGGCTACACCTTC
TRBJ1-2 TRBV19 - 15 - CASSIGQTFDYGYTF TGTGCCAGTAGTATCGGGCAGACTTTCGACTATGGCTACACCTTC
TRBJ1-1 TRBV10-2 - 13 - CATQPDMNTEAFF TGCGCCACTCAGCCGGATATGAACACTGAAGCTTTCTTT
TRBJ2-3 TRBV6-4 - 13 - CASSGPRADTQYF TGTGCCAGCAGCGGACCGAGGGCAGATACGCAGTATTTT
TRBJ2-7 TRBV10-1 - 13 few CASSESASYEQYF TGCGCCAGCAGTGAGTCCGCCTCCTACGAGCAGTACTTC
TRBJ2-1 TRBV19 TRBD2 15 - CASSIASGGNNEQFF TGTGCCAGTAGTATAGCTAGCGGGGGGAACAATGAGCAGTTCTTC
TRBJ2-2 TRBV19 - 18 - CASHRKPGSNPNTGELFF TGTGCCAGTCATCGCAAGCCCGGTTCGAACCCCAACACCGGGGAGCTGTTTTTT
TRBJ1-4 TRBV15 - 16 - CATSRVDSGNNEKLFF TGTGCCACCAGCAGAGTCGATTCAGGAAACAATGAAAAACTGTTTTTT
TRBJ1-4 TRBV7-9 - 13 - CASSRAAGEKLFF TGTGCCAGCAGCCGCGCTGCGGGGGAAAAACTGTTTTTT
TRBJ2-3 TRBV11-2 TRBD2 15 - CASTLSGGVTDTQYF TGTGCCAGCACCCTTAGCGGGGGAGTCACAGATACGCAGTATTTT
TRBJ1-2 TRBV19 - 12 - CASIGQDYGYTF TGTGCCAGTATTGGGCAGGACTATGGCTACACCTTC
TRBJ1-2 TRBV2 - 15 - CASSERFGGLDGYTF TGTGCCAGCAGTGAGCGCTTCGGGGGGCTGGATGGCTACACCTTC
TRBJ2-1 TRBV18 TRBD2 15 few CASSGPLAGWNEQFF TGTGCCAGCTCAGGACCGTTAGCGGGGTGGAATGAGCAGTTCTTC
TRBJ1-5 TRBV7-2 - 16 - CASSSPRQGQYQPQHF TGTGCCAGCAGCTCGCCACGGCAGGGGCAGTATCAGCCCCAGCATTTT
TRBJ1-1 TRBV7-2 - 16 - CASRHSPGQGDTEAFF TGTGCCAGCAGGCATTCCCCGGGACAAGGGGACACTGAAGCTTTCTTT
TRBJ1-5 TRBV19 - 15 - CASSISVNSNQPQHF TGTGCCAGTAGTATTTCGGTCAATAGCAATCAGCCCCAGCATTTT
TRBJ2-7 TRBV5-4 - 12 - CASTNGNYEQYF TGTGCCAGCACGAACGGGAACTACGAGCAGTACTTC
TRBJ1-1 TRBV4-2 - 15 - CASSQAEVGGTEAFF TGTGCCAGCAGCCAAGCCGAGGTGGGAGGCACTGAAGCTTTCTTT
TRBJ2-7 TRBV7-8 - 15 - CASSLSGTVNYEQYF TGTGCCAGCAGCTTATCAGGGACTGTGAACTACGAGCAGTACTTC
TRBJ2-3 TRBV2 - 15 - CASRTRGGGTDTQYF TGTGCCAGCAGAACCAGGGGAGGGGGGACAGATACGCAGTATTTT
TRBJ1-2 TRBV29-1 - 13 - CSVLNREGDGYTF TGCAGCGTGTTGAACAGGGAAGGGGATGGCTACACCTTC
TRBJ2-7 TRBV13 TRBD2 15 - CASSSKSGAAYEQYF TGTGCCAGCAGCTCGAAAAGCGGGGCAGCCTACGAGCAGTACTTC
TRBJ1-5 TRBV1 - 20 - CTSSQELEIGQINSNQPQHF TGCACCAGCAGCCAAGAACTAGAGATTGGACAAATAAATAGCAATCAGCCCCAGCATTTT
TRBJ2-2 TRBV12-3/TRBV12-4 - 11 - CASRQAGELFF TGTGCCAGCAGGCAAGCAGGGGAGCTGTTTTTT
TRBJ2-7 TRBV6-5 - 15 - CASRVSEGLSYEQYF TGTGCCAGCCGGGTATCGGAGGGGCTATCCTACGAGCAGTACTTC
TRBJ2-7 TRBV3-1/TRBV3-2 - 15 - CASSPGGSRSYEQYF TGTGCCAGCAGCCCCGGGGGCAGTAGGTCCTACGAGCAGTACTTC
TRBJ1-1 TRBV10-3 - 13 - CAIGEAFDTEAFF TGTGCCATTGGAGAAGCGTTCGACACTGAAGCTTTCTTT